The 11 T cell receptor beta chains below all came from one sample that was sequenced in a study of T cells in Graves' hyperthyroidism and ophthalmopathy. TCR beta CDR3 sequences were amplified from RNA transcripts. During a first-round RT-PCR of the TCR CDR3, the HTBI primer set was used. Via MiXCR, TCRdb re-called the multiplex PCR reads, giving one row per CDR3 protein. The sample contains some 720,000 distinct CDR3 sequences, roughly 15% of which appear only once. The sequencing sample was made of blood. The receptor source for this set is a young man with Graves' hyperthyroidism.

This clonotype was counted only a few times. The chain couples TRBV14 to TRBJ2-7; TRBD2 is a possible D gene (6 bases). CDR3 length: 12 amino acids. V shed 4 bases and J shed 5 bases, with 9 bases lying between them. Germline CDR1 SGHDN, CDR2 FVKESK. For the CDR3, the DNA is TGTGCCAGCAGCCCTCTAGCGAACGAGCAGTACTTC. Protein product: CASSPLANEQYF.

The CDR3 sequence is CSARVTGSSYNEQFF. The CDR3 DNA reads TGCAGTGCTAGAGTTACCGGGAGCTCCTACAATGAGCAGTTCTTC. This chain links TRBV20-1 with TRBJ2-1; D is perhaps TRBD2 (6 bases). The CDR3 has 15 amino acids. Deletions cut 1 base from V and 0 bases from J, with 10 bases between. CDR1 and CDR2 (germline): DFQATT, SNEGSKA (reference sequence).

This clonotype was counted many times. The V call is TRBV6-1, the J call TRBJ1-6; D gene unclear. Trimming took off 6 bases at V and 3 bases at J, with 12 bases between the two ends. This CDR3 has 15 amino acids. CDR1 and CDR2 (germline): MNHNS, SASEGT. The chain's CDR3 is CASSRTGFYNSPLHF. DNA of the CDR3: TGTGCCAGCAGCAGGACCGGATTCTATAATTCACCCCTCCACTTT.

In this sample, this clonotype turned up a few times. The rearrangement joins TRBV24-1 to TRBJ2-7, with a tentative D call TRBD2 (5 bases). The CDR3 is 15 residues long. From germline, CDR1 is KGHDR and CDR2 SFDVKD. Trimming stripped 2 bases from V and 2 bases from J, with 12 bases between. In nucleotides, the CDR3 is TGTGCCACCAGTGATTCGGGTTTGGGAGCCTACGAGCAGTACTTC. This gives the protein CATSDSGLGAYEQYF.

There are a few counts of this clonotype. The V and J genes are TRBV4-1 and TRBJ2-1; D remains ambiguous. The CDR3 is made up of 14 amino acids. V lost 4 bases to trimming and J lost 7 bases, with 14 bases between them. The germline gives CDR1 MGHRA, CDR2 YSYEKL. The CDR3 coding sequence is TGCGCCAGCAGCCCCGGACCCGGTGGTAATGAGCAGTTCTTC. Translating gives CASSPGPGGNEQFF.

The sample holds many counts of this clonotype. The genes are TRBV18 and TRBJ2-7; no reliable D call. The germline V gene encodes CDR1 KGHSH and CDR2 LQKENI. The ends were cut back, 4 bases at V and 5 bases at J, with 6 bases in the middle. The CDR3 covers 11 residues. The chain's CDR3 is CASSLQNEQYF. The CDR3 DNA sequence: TGTGCCAGCTCACTTCAGAACGAGCAGTACTTC. The full variable domain, completed using reference TRBV18 and TRBJ2-7, is NAGVMQNPRHLVRRRGQEARLRCSPMKGHSHVYWYRQLPEEGLKFMVYLQKENIIDESGMPKERFSAEFPKEGPSILRIQQVVRGDSAAYFCASSLQNEQYFGPGTRLTVT.

The sample holds many counts of this clonotype. This chain connects TRBV2 to TRBJ2-1; D is perhaps TRBD1 (6 bases). In germline, CDR1 is SNHLY, CDR2 FYNNEI. This CDR3 has 17 residues. The ends were cut back, 6 bases at V and 4 bases at J, with 22 bases in the middle. The CDR3 DNA sequence: TGTGCCAGCAGGACACCTTCGACAGGTACCTTATACAATGAGCAGTTCTTC. It translates to CASRTPSTGTLYNEQFF.

This clonotype was recorded many times. The rearrangement joins TRBV7-9 to TRBJ1-4; 7 bases agree with TRBD1. V lost 5 bases to trimming and J lost 5 bases; unmatched junction nucleotides: 8. The CDR3 has 15 residues. Per the germline V gene, CDR1 is SEHNR and CDR2 is FQNEAQ (reference sequence). This chain's CDR3 is CASSPGPTGNEKLFF. The CDR3 nucleotides are TGTGCCAGCAGCCCAGGACCGACAGGGAATGAAAAACTGTTTTTT.

This clonotype was observed many times. V usage is TRBV2 and J usage is TRBJ2-1; D not certain. The CDR3 has 10 amino acids. Germline V gene lookup returns CDR1 SNHLY and CDR2 FYNNEI. The V and J ends lost 8 bases and 6 bases respectively, with 5 bases between them. CDR3 protein: CASLGNEQFF. The CDR3 DNA follows: TGTGCCAGCCTGGGCAATGAGCAGTTCTTC.

With regard to this clonotype: At one of its ends the junction is not consistent with the germline gene, which may arise from a read error. The chain recombines TRBV6-1 with TRBJ1-4; 8 bases fit TRBD1. The germline CDR1 and CDR2 sequences are MNHNS and SASEGT. The CDR3 extends over 13 amino acids. The CDR3 reads CTSSPTGERKLFF. The CDR3 DNA reads as TGTACCAGCAGTCCGACAGGGGAGAGAAAACTGTTTTTT.

In its sample, this clonotype was seen many times. J is TRBJ2-7 and V is TRBV2; D possibly corresponds to TRBD1 (5 bases). The CDR3 is made up of 13 amino acids. V shed 3 bases and J shed 1 base, with 7 bases lying between them. Germline loops: CDR1 SNHLY, CDR2 FYNNEI. CDR3 residues: CASSDRVSYEQYF. CDR3 bases: TGTGCCAGCAGTGACAGGGTATCCTACGAGCAGTACTTC.